This TCR beta chain originates from a study of shared clonotypes between healthy human individuals. Findings and limits, study-wide: Genetic and exposure-history diversity was limited by the small donor number.

Selected positively for CCR7 and CD45RO-negative, naive CD8 cells excluded terminally differentiated effector memory CD45RA+ cells. V gave up 5 bases and J gave up 1 base, with 11 bases separating them. The length of the CDR3 is 14 residues. Germline lookup yields CDR1 MNHEY and CDR2 SMNVEV (reference sequence). This clone was counted a few times. Its antigen is not known. In the same sample, other DNA sequences code for this CDR3. The method was immunoSEQ multiplex PCR; TCRdb's version includes in-frame clones alone and lacks a portion of them. The sample gives around 1.9 million clones, about 93% of which show up once; roughly 1.7% is in the top ten.

The sequence was collected from a man aged 18 to 35 in good health. Some clones in this sample may be carry-over from other donors' samples. This chain uses TRBV27 with TRBJ1-1; no firm D call. The sequencing sample was made of naive CD8+ T cells from PBMCs. The CDR3 reads CASSRTGGNTEAFF. The CDR3 nucleotides read TGTGCCAGCAGTCGGACGGGAGGGAACACTGAAGCTTTCTTT.